The text below deals with one T cell receptor (beta chain). What it recognizes is unknown. These data belong to a study of early T cells in non-severe SARS-CoV-2 infection. General study points: VDJdb matches were skewed toward anti-spike CD8 T cell responses.

There are 14 residues in the CDR3. V lost 4 bases, J lost 5 bases, and 14 bases lay in between. Looked up from germline, CDR1 is MNHEY and CDR2 is SMNVEV (reference sequence). MiXCR, run by TCRdb on the 5' RACE reads, gives a single entry per CDR3 protein. Of tens of thousands of distinct CDR3 sequences in the sample, 9% to 15% were seen once. Sequencing was done on a sample of whole blood. V usage is TRBV27 and J usage is TRBJ1-1; D is possibly TRBD1 (5 bases). The clonotype comes from an adult who was a healthcare worker with PCR-confirmed SARS-CoV-2 infection or an uninfected control (not recorded which). The CDR3 protein is CASSWMPRGTEAFF. CDR3 DNA sequence: TGTGCCAGCAGTTGGATGCCGCGGGGGACTGAAGCTTTCTTT.